This T cell receptor beta chain is from a study of brain T cells in children with intractable seizures. Study-level findings and limits: Only CDR3 sequence similarity suggested viral specificity, without known HCMV serostatus.

This CDR3 has 13 amino acids. CDR1 SEHNR and CDR2 FQNEAQ come from the germline V gene (reference sequence). The V gene lost 3 bases and the J gene lost 0 bases, with 5 bases spanning the gap. Only in-frame clones appear in the TCRdb table, and some are missing; sequencing was by immunoSEQ multiplex PCR. The sample lists about 22,000 clones, approximately 94% seen once, with 5% to 7.5% in the top ten. Note on this clone: Its antigen is undetermined.

Surgery cases with the highest brain T cell transcript signatures were chosen for sequencing. The material sequenced was peripheral blood, taken at surgery. This receptor was taken from a boy aged 10-17 years with focal cortical dysplasia and intractable seizures. The chain links TRBV7-9 to TRBJ1-1; D gene unclear. The CDR3 reads CASSFGLNTEAFF. The CDR3 DNA sequence: TGTGCCAGCAGCTTCGGCTTGAACACTGAAGCTTTCTTT.